The 10 T cell receptor beta chains below come from one sample, sequenced in a study of blood T cell repertoires in COVID-19. Assay: immunoSEQ multiplex PCR; the TCRdb copy retains only in-frame clones and omits some. The top ten hold around 5.8% of the sample, which has about 190,000 clones, around nine tenths seen once. Source material: peripheral blood. The receptors here all came from a man aged 40-49 years with active or convalescent COVID-19.

This rearrangement joins TRBV7-9 to TRBJ2-5; TRBD2 might be the D (6 bases). V dropped 1 base and J dropped 4 bases, with 16 bases sitting between them. CDR3 size: 16 residues. Germline loops: CDR1 SEHNR, CDR2 FQNEAQ (reference sequence). CDR3 region: CASSLVIQEGAETQYF. The CDR3 DNA sequence: TGTGCCAGCAGCTTAGTTATACAGGAGGGCGCAGAGACCCAGTACTTC.

The V call is TRBV7-2, the J call TRBJ2-7; D perhaps matches TRBD2 (5 bases). This CDR3 region has 12 residues. V was cut by 5 bases and J by 5 bases, with 10 bases left in between. Looked up from germline, CDR1 is SGHTA and CDR2 is FQGNSA. The CDR3 is CASSRDYNEQYF. The CDR3 bases are TGTGCCAGCAGCCGCGACTACAACGAGCAGTACTTC.

This clone was counted once. This chain connects TRBV27 to TRBJ2-2; a weak D match, TRBD1 (6 bases). Germline V lookup: CDR1 MNHEY, CDR2 SMNVEV (reference sequence). This CDR3 has 14 residues. V lost 4 bases and J 0 bases, leaving 6 bases between the germline ends. CDR3 coding DNA: TGTGCCAGCAGTTGGACAGCGAACACCGGGGAGCTGTTTTTT. This encodes CASSWTANTGELFF.

V and J are TRBV15 and TRBJ2-3; TRBD2 matches 13 bases. Germline-derived CDR1 and CDR2 are LNHNV and YYDKDF (reference sequence). The CDR3 sequence is 18 residues long. Trimming cost V 0 bases and J 6 bases; bases outside gene matches: 9. DNA of the CDR3: TGTGCCACCAGCAGAGAATATCGGGGACTAGCGGGGTCGGATACGCAGTATTTT. Translation gives CATSREYRGLAGSDTQYF. Using reference TRBV15 and TRBJ2-3 for the parts outside the CDR3, the full variable domain is DAMVIQNPRYQVTQFGKPVTLSCSQTLNHNVMYWYQQKSSQAPKLLFHYYDKDFNNEADTPDNFQSRRPNTSFCFLDIRSPGLGDTAMYLCATSREYRGLAGSDTQYFGPGTRLTVL.

The V gene is TRBV2, the J gene TRBJ1-2; 7 positions agree with TRBD1. This CDR3 is 13 amino acids long. The trim removed 6 bases at V and 6 bases at J, leaving 7 bases unmatched. Germline-derived CDR1 and CDR2 are SNHLY and FYNNEI. Here the CDR3 reads CASRNRGIDGYTF. DNA for the CDR3: TGTGCCAGCAGGAACAGGGGTATCGATGGCTACACCTTC. The full variable domain, rest sourced from reference TRBV2 and TRBJ1-2, is EPEVTQTPSHQVTQMGQEVILRCVPISNHLYFYWYRQILGQKVEFLVSFYNNEISEKSEIFDDQFSVERPDGSNFTLKIRSTKLEDSAMYFCASRNRGIDGYTFGSGTRLTVV.

The chain has TRBV21-1 and TRBJ1-5; the table's D call, TRBD1, was not checked against the DNA. TRBV21-1 represents a pseudogene. The CDR3 covers 15 residues. Here the CDR3 reads CASSKDQHSNQPQHF. DNA for the CDR3: TGTGCCAGCAGCAAAGATCAACATAGCAATCAGCCCCAGCATTTT.

V is TRBV28 and J is TRBJ1-3, with D unresolved. V lost 2 bases, J lost 3 bases, and 5 bases lay in between. In germline, CDR1 is MDHEN, CDR2 SYDVKM. This CDR3 has 13 residues. Written as DNA, the CDR3 is TGTGCCAGCAGTTTAAACATTGGAAACACCATATATTTT. Translation gives CASSLNIGNTIYF.

The gene calls are TRBV19 and TRBJ1-1; D unclear. V was clipped by 3 bases and J by 3 bases, with 14 bases between them. From germline, CDR1 is LNHDA and CDR2 SQIVND (reference sequence). The length of the CDR3 is 15 residues. The CDR3 loop reads CASSMAPSSYTEAFF. CDR3 DNA sequence: TGTGCCAGTAGTATGGCCCCTTCATCGTACACTGAAGCTTTCTTT.

This chain links TRBV4-1 with TRBJ1-2; no firm D call. CDR1 and CDR2 (germline): MGHRA, YSYEKL. The CDR3 covers 16 residues. Trimming took off 0 bases at V and 4 bases at J, with 15 bases between the two ends. Written as DNA, the CDR3 is TGCGCCAGCAGCCAAGAAGCGTCGATTCGGCTCTATGGCTACACCTTC. It is translated as CASSQEASIRLYGYTF.

The J gene is TRBJ1-4, the V gene TRBV9; 11 nucleotides align to TRBD1. After removal of 3 bases from V and 8 bases from J, the junction contained 6 bases not matched to a gene. Germline V CDR1 and CDR2: SGDLS, YYNGEE. The CDR3 loop spans 15 amino acids. This chain's CDR3 is CASSERGQGAEKLFF. The CDR3 DNA reads as TGTGCCAGCAGCGAGAGAGGACAGGGGGCGGAAAAACTGTTTTTT.